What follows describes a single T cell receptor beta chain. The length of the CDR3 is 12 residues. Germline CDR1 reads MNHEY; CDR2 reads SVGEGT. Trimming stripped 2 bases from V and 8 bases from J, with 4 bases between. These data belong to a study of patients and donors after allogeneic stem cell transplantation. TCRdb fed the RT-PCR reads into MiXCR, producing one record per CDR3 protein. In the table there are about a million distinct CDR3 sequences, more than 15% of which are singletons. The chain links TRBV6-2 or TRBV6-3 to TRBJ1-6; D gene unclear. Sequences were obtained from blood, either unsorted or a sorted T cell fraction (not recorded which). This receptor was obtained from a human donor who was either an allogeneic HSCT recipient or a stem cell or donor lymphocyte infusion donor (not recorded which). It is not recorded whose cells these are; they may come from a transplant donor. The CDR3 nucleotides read TGTGCCAGCAGTTACCTGCATTCACCCCTCCACTTT. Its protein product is CASSYLHSPLHF.